Presented here are 21 T cell receptor beta chains from one specimen sequenced in a study of Graves' ophthalmopathy and Graves' hyperthyroidism (dated by TCRdb to 2017 to 2018). TCRdb names Illumina HiSeq 2000 as the instrument used. TCR beta CDR3 regions were amplified from RNA transcripts for repertoire sequencing. The first round was an RT-PCR using HTBI primers with the Qiagen OneStep RT-PCR kit, and this first round was followed by a second-round multiplex PCR, then size selection and purification. In TCRdb, the public reads were trimmed at Q25 with fastp and aligned with MiXCR, with productive beta chains retained. When rows share a CDR3 protein, they turn into one entry using the most common DNA and genes. The sample table lists just over 600,000 distinct CDR3 sequences, 20% to 25% of them with a count of one. The ten largest make up approximately 6.5% of the sample. The specimen sequenced was peripheral blood. The receptors were gathered from a woman younger than 30 with stable Graves' hyperthyroidism. Some clones in this sample may be carry-over from other donors' samples. Donor details come from another sample of the same person, matched by shared clones.

This clonotype was seen a few times. The chain links TRBV7-2 to TRBJ1-2; D is possibly TRBD1 (5 bases). CDR3 size: 14 residues. Germline V gives CDR1 SGHTA, CDR2 FQGNSA. Trimming shortened V by 5 bases and J by 2 bases, and 12 bases separated the two germline ends. The CDR3 DNA reads as TGTGCCAGCAGCGTCCGACAGTGGAACTATGGCTACACCTTC. This encodes CASSVRQWNYGYTF.

Many counts were recorded for this clonotype. The junction differs from germline at one of its ends, possibly a read error. The chain combines TRBV7-2 with TRBJ2-5, with D uncertain. The CDR3 has 13 residues. Germline V gene lookup returns CDR1 SGHTA and CDR2 FQGNSA. The CDR3 nucleotides read TGTGCCAGCAGCTTATTTCTTGGTGAGACACAGTACTTC. Amino acid sequence: CASSLFLGETQYF. Drawing the rest from reference TRBV7-2 and TRBJ2-5, the complete variable domain is GAGVSQSPSNKVTEKGKDVELRCDPISGHTALYWYRQSLGQGLEFLIYFQGNSAPDKSGLPSDRFSAERTGGSVSTLTIQRTQQEDSAVYLCASSLFLGETQYFGPGTRLLVL.

In its sample, this clonotype was seen many times. The chain couples TRBV30 to TRBJ1-1; D gene uncertain. The CDR3 runs to 15 residues. Trimming pared 2 bases from V and 1 base from J, leaving 14 bases between. The V gene's germline CDR1 is GTSNPN and CDR2 SVGIG (reference sequence). The CDR3 loop is CAWSRYGRGNTEAFF. CDR3 DNA sequence: TGTGCCTGGAGTAGGTATGGCCGGGGGAACACTGAAGCTTTCTTT.

A single count supports this clonotype. This chain connects TRBV20-1 to TRBJ2-7; 7 bases line up with TRBD1. J gave up 6 bases and V 1 base, and 9 bases lay outside the gene matches. This CDR3 has 14 amino acids. Germline V gene data show CDR1 as DFQATT and CDR2 as SNEGSKA (reference sequence). The CDR3 region has the DNA TGCAGTGCTAGAGGTGACAGGGTATTGGGCGAGCAGTACTTC. Its translation is CSARGDRVLGEQYF.

This clonotype was seen a handful of times. This chain links TRBV7-3 with TRBJ1-5, with 7 bases lining up with TRBD1. V trimming: 4 bases; J trimming: 5 bases; junction bases outside the gene matches: 11. The CDR3 runs to 16 residues. Germline CDR1 is SGHTA and CDR2 is FQGTGA. The CDR3 spells CASSSDDRESDQPQHF. As DNA, the CDR3 is TGTGCCAGCAGCTCTGACGACAGGGAATCCGATCAGCCCCAGCATTTT.

This clonotype was counted ten times or more. V and J are TRBV29-1 and TRBJ1-5; weak D call: TRBD1 (5 bases). Germline CDR1 reads SQVTM; CDR2 reads ANQGSEA. V was clipped by 6 bases and J by 5 bases, with 11 bases between them. CDR3 size: 12 residues. CDR3 loop: CSVDGGDQPQHF. As DNA, the CDR3 is TGCAGCGTCGACGGAGGGGATCAGCCCCAGCATTTT.

There are many counts of this clonotype. V and J are TRBV2 and TRBJ1-2; the match to TRBD1 covers 8 bases. In germline, CDR1 is SNHLY, CDR2 FYNNEI. Trimming removed 1 base from V and 4 bases from J; junction bases left unmatched: 8. CDR3 length: 16 residues. CDR3 in amino acids: CASSEGRTGFRYGYTF. In DNA, the CDR3 is TGTGCCAGCAGTGAAGGGCGGACAGGGTTCCGCTATGGCTACACCTTC.

This chain connects TRBV6-5 to TRBJ2-7; D unresolved. The CDR3 is 15 residues long. CDR1 is MNHEY, CDR2 SVGAGI, per germline. Trimming stripped 5 bases from V and 5 bases from J, with 19 bases between. As DNA, the CDR3 is TGTGCCAGCAGTCACGCCGGGCCTACGCTAAACGAGCAGTACGTC. Translation gives CASSHAGPTLNEQYV.

The table lists this clonotype with many counts. The chain uses TRBV6-5 and TRBJ2-5; TRBD2 agrees at 8 bases. The germline V gene has CDR1 MNHEY and CDR2 SVGAGI. CDR3 length: 16 residues. Germline trimming cut 1 base from V and 3 bases from J; bases unmatched to any gene: 7. Written as DNA, the CDR3 is TGTGCCAGCAGTTACTTATCGGGGGGGCCCGAAGAGACCCAGTACTTC. Translating it yields CASSYLSGGPEETQYF.

This clonotype was counted many times. The chain is built from TRBV24-1 and TRBJ2-5; D uncertain. CDR1 and CDR2 from the germline V gene are KGHDR and SFDVKD. The CDR3 is 14 residues long. V shed 4 bases and J shed 2 bases, with 10 bases lying between them. Written as DNA, the CDR3 is TGTGCCACCAGTGACCCGGACGGTCAAGAGACCCAGTACTTC. Protein product: CATSDPDGQETQYF.

There are many counts of this clonotype. The CDR3 is CASSALAGPRTETQYF. Here the CDR3 DNA reads TGTGCCAGCAGTGCCCTAGCAGGGCCCCGGACGGAGACCCAGTACTTC. The chain links TRBV6-1 to TRBJ2-5, with D possibly called TRBD1 or TRBD2 (5 bases each). The CDR3 has 16 residues. Between the trimmed V and J ends, which lost 4 bases and 5 bases, there was a span of 20 bases. The germline gives CDR1 MNHNS, CDR2 SASEGT.

This clonotype came up many times. J is TRBJ1-5 and V is TRBV20-1, with D hard to call. The ends were cut back, 3 bases at V and 5 bases at J, with 8 bases in the middle. From germline, CDR1 is DFQATT and CDR2 SNEGSKA (reference sequence). CDR3 length: 12 residues. Here the CDR3 reads CSASREDQPQHF. The CDR3 coding sequence is TGCAGTGCTAGCCGGGAGGATCAGCCCCAGCATTTT.

This clonotype has at least ten counts. This chain joins TRBV6-1 and TRBJ1-6; D is possibly TRBD1 (5 bases). CDR3 length: 19 residues. The ends were cut back, 0 bases at V and 1 base at J, with 16 bases in the middle. Germline lookup yields CDR1 MNHNS and CDR2 SASEGT. This CDR3 reads CASSEARRGTSSYNSPLHF. CDR3 nucleotide sequence: TGTGCCAGCAGTGAAGCGCGGCGGGGGACGTCTTCCTATAATTCACCCCTCCACTTT.

This chain joins TRBV6-5 and TRBJ1-1; D gene ambiguous. This CDR3 region has 14 residues. The germline V and J ends were trimmed by 1 base and 0 bases, with 6 bases remaining between them. CDR1 MNHEY and CDR2 SVGAGI come from the germline V gene. The CDR3 sequence: CASSYLDMNTEAFF. The CDR3 region has the DNA TGTGCCAGCAGTTACTTGGATATGAACACTGAAGCTTTCTTT.

This clonotype appeared many times. CDR3 nucleotide sequence: TGTGCCAGCAGTTCACTAAACAGGGAAGCGAACACCGGGGAGCTGTTTTTT. Its translation is CASSSLNREANTGELFF. J is TRBJ2-2 and V is TRBV12-3 or TRBV12-4; tentatively, D is TRBD1 (6 bases). Trimming took 4 bases from V and 0 from J, leaving 15 bases between them. This CDR3 has 17 amino acids.

This clonotype was seen ten or more times. Here the CDR3 reads CASSPSGGQDEQYF. In DNA form, the CDR3 reads TGCGCCAGCAGCCCTAGCGGGGGACAAGACGAGCAGTACTTC. The chain employs TRBV5-1 and TRBJ2-7; 10 positions agree with TRBD2. Trimming cost V 4 bases and J 5 bases; bases outside gene matches: 6. There are 14 residues in the CDR3. Germline CDR1 and CDR2: SGHRS and YFSETQ. Complete variable domain (other parts from reference TRBV5-1 and TRBJ2-7): KAGVTQTPRYLIKTRGQQVTLSCSPISGHRSVSWYQQTPGQGLQFLFEYFSETQRNKGNFPGRFSGRQFSNSRSEMNVSTLELGDSALYLCASSPSGGQDEQYFGPGTRLTVT.

This clonotype was observed many times. Here the CDR3 DNA reads TGTGCCACCAGTGGCGTACTGGGACAGACCTATGGCTACACCTTC. Protein sequence: CATSGVLGQTYGYTF. V gene TRBV24-1 combines with J gene TRBJ1-2; 7 bases align to TRBD1. CDR3 length equals 15 residues. CDR1 and CDR2 (germline): KGHDR, SFDVKD. V was pared by 5 bases and J by 4 bases, with 9 bases of the junction left unmatched.

The chain couples TRBV30 to TRBJ2-4, with a possible D match to TRBD2 (5 bases). CDR3 length: 16 amino acids. Trimming pared 0 bases from V and 0 bases from J, leaving 12 bases between. Germline CDR1 reads GTSNPN; CDR2 reads SVGIG (reference sequence). In DNA, the CDR3 is TGTGCCTGGAGTGTATGGAGCGGACTAGCCAAAAACATTCAGTACTTC. This gives the protein CAWSVWSGLAKNIQYF.

The table lists this clonotype with a few counts. CDR3 amino acids: CASSDPGTGEWAGNQPQHF. In DNA, the CDR3 is TGTGCCAGCAGTGACCCTGGGACAGGGGAATGGGCAGGCAATCAGCCCCAGCATTTT. V usage is TRBV6-4 and J usage is TRBJ1-5; 10 bases align to TRBD1. Germline CDR1 and CDR2: MRHNA and SNTAGT. The CDR3 runs 19 residues. Trimming removed 2 bases from V and 2 bases from J; junction bases left unmatched: 12.

The sample holds many counts of this clonotype. The CDR3: CSAMGGGAPYEQYF. CDR3 bases: TGCAGTGCTATGGGCGGGGGTGCCCCATACGAGCAGTACTTC. V and J are TRBV20-1 and TRBJ2-7, with 7 nucleotides matching TRBD2. The length of the CDR3 is 14 residues. Germline V gene sequence: CDR1 DFQATT, CDR2 SNEGSKA (reference sequence). Trimming removed 4 bases from V and 4 bases from J; junction bases left unmatched: 10.

This chain connects TRBV27 to TRBJ1-2; 9 nucleotides align to TRBD1. V lost 5 bases and J lost 7; bases outside the gene matches: 11. The V gene's germline CDR1 is MNHEY and CDR2 SMNVEV (reference sequence). The CDR3 sequence is 15 residues long. The CDR3 loop reads CASSRIGTGYGGYTF. CDR3 DNA: TGTGCCAGCAGTCGCATAGGGACAGGGTATGGTGGCTACACCTTC.